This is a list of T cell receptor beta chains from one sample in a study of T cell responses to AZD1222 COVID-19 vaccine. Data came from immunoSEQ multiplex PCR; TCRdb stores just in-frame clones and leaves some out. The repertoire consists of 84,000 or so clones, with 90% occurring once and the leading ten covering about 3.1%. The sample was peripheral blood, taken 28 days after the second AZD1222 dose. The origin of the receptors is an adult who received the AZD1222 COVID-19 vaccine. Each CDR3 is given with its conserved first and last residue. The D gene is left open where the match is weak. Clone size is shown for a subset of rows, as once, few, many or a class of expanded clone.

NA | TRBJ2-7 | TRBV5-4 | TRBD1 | CASSPQDRGSEQYF | TGTGCCAGCAGCCCCCAGGACAGGGGAAGCGAGCAGTACTTC
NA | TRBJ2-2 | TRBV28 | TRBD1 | CASSSSGTGGGELFF | TGTGCCAGCAGCTCTTCCGGGACAGGGGGCGGGGAGCTGTTTTTT
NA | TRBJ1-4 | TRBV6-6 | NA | CASSQGLRRSRSEKLFF | TGTGCCAGCAGTCAGGGGCTGCGGAGGTCGCGCAGTGAAAAACTGTTTTTT
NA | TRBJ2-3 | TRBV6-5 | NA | CASRLARSTDTQYF | TGTGCCAGCAGGCTAGCGCGTAGCACAGATACGCAGTATTTT
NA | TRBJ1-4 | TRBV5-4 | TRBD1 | CASSPRGQGGKEKLFF | TGTGCCAGCAGCCCAAGGGGACAGGGCGGTAAAGAAAAACTGTTTTTT
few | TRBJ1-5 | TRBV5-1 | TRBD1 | CASSLQGMGEPQHF | TGCGCCAGCAGCCTACAGGGGATGGGGGAGCCCCAGCATTTT
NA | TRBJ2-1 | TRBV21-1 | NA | CASFTERAGYEQFF | TGTGCCAGCTTCACCGAGCGGGCGGGGTATGAGCAGTTCTTC
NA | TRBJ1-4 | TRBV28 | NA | CASSLAGAGNEKLFF | TGTGCCAGCAGTTTGGCGGGGGCCGGGAATGAAAAACTGTTTTTT
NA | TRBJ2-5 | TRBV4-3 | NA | CASSQDIDGRETQYF | TGCGCCAGCAGCCAAGACATCGACGGGCGAGAGACCCAGTACTTC
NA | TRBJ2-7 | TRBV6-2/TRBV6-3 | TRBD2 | CASSTTSGNTYEQYF | TGTGCCAGCAGTACGACTAGCGGGAACACCTACGAGCAGTACTTC
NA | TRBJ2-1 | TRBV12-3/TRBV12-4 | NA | CASSLNNEQFF | TGTGCCAGCAGTTTAAATAATGAGCAGTTCTTC
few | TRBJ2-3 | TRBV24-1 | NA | CATSDLDKTSTDTQYF | TGTGCCACCAGTGATTTGGACAAAACTAGCACAGATACGCAGTATTTT
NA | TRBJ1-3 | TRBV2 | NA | CASRPGEFSGNTIYF | TGTGCCAGCAGACCCGGGGAGTTCTCTGGAAACACCATATATTTT
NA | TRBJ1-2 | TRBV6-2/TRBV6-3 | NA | CASSWEFRGYGYTF | TGTGCCAGCAGTTGGGAGTTTAGAGGCTATGGCTACACCTTC
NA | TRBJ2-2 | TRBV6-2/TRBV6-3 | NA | CASSYTMAGRSEGELFF | TGTGCCAGCAGTTATACTATGGCGGGAAGATCAGAGGGGGAGCTGTTTTTT
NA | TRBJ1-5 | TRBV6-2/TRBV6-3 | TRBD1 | CASSARGQGSQPQHF | TGTGCCAGCAGTGCGAGGGGACAGGGAAGTCAGCCCCAGCATTTT
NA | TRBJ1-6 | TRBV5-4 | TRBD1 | CASSVRQGNNSPLHF | TGTGCCAGCAGCGTTCGACAGGGAAATAATTCACCCCTCCACTTT
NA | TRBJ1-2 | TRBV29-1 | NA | CSVLRQDYGYTF | TGCAGCGTCTTGCGACAGGACTATGGCTACACCTTC
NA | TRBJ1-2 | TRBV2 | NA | CASSGRAVTGRANYGYTF | TGTGCCAGCAGCGGTCGAGCAGTGACAGGCAGAGCTAACTATGGCTACACCTTC
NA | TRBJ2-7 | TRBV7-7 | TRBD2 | CASSKLAGGQEQYF | TGTGCCAGCAGCAAACTAGCGGGAGGGCAAGAGCAGTACTTC
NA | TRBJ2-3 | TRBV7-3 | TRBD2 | CASRSSGSGTDTQYF | TGTGCCAGCAGGAGTAGCGGGAGCGGGACAGATACGCAGTATTTT
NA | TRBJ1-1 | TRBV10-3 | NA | CAISESTLRQFSVDTEAFF | TGTGCCATCAGTGAGTCGACTCTTAGACAGTTCTCAGTGGACACTGAAGCTTTCTTT
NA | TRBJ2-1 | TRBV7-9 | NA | CASSPTSFPYNEQFF | TGTGCCAGCAGCCCGACTAGTTTTCCCTACAATGAGCAGTTCTTC
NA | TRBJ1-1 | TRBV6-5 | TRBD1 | CASSYPGTGDTEAFF | TGTGCCAGCAGTTACCCGGGGACAGGGGACACTGAAGCTTTCTTT
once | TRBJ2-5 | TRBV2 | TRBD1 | CASSPGTGLETQYF | TGTGCCAGCAGTCCCGGGACAGGGTTAGAGACCCAGTACTTC
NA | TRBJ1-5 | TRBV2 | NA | CASRGTQVRGIQPQHF | TGTGCCAGCAGGGGAACACAGGTCCGGGGGATTCAGCCCCAGCATTTT
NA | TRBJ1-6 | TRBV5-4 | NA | CASSSKEGGSPLHF | TGTGCCAGCAGCTCAAAGGAGGGAGGCTCACCCCTCCACTTT
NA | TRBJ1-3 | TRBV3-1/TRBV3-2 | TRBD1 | CASSQMTGRGNTIYF | TGTGCCAGCAGCCAAATGACAGGGAGAGGGAACACCATATATTTT
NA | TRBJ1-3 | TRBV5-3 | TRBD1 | CARSLPTGDGNTIYF | TGTGCCAGAAGCTTGCCTACAGGGGATGGAAACACCATATATTTT
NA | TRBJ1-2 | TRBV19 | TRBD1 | CASISGQASNYGYTF | TGTGCCAGTATCTCCGGACAGGCGAGTAACTATGGCTACACCTTC
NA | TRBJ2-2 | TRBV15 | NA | CATSRDLGAGELFF | TGTGCCACCAGCAGAGACCTAGGCGCCGGGGAGCTGTTTTTT
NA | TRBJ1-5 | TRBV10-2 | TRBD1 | CATSSRGQGNQPQHF | TGCGCCACCTCCTCCAGGGGGCAGGGCAATCAGCCCCAGCATTTT
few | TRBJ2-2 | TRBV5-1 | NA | CASSLRTWDTGELFF | TGCGCCAGCAGCTTGCGGACTTGGGACACCGGGGAGCTGTTTTTT
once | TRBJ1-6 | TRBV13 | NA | CASSLAQTRNSPLHF | TGTGCCAGCAGCTTAGCCCAGACTAGAAATTCACCCCTCCACTTT
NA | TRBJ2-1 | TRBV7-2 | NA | CASSLGGRDEQFF | TGTGCCAGCAGCTTAGGGGGGCGCGATGAGCAGTTCTTC
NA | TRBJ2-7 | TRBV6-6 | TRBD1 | CASSDTGAGYEQYF | TGTGCCAGCAGTGATACAGGGGCGGGTTACGAGCAGTACTTC
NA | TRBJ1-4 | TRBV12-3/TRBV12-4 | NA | CASSSGTNEKLFF | TGTGCCAGCAGTTCCGGTACCAATGAAAAACTGTTTTTT
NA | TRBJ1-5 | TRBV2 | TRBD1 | CASTGTGRESPQHF | TGTGCCAGCACTGGGACAGGGAGGGAATCACCCCAGCATTTT
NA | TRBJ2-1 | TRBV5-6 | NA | CASSLFLGSSYNEQFF | TGTGCCAGCAGCTTGTTCCTCGGGAGCTCCTACAATGAGCAGTTCTTC
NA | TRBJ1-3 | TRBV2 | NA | CASGWTAGSGNTIYF | TGTGCCAGCGGATGGACAGCCGGCTCTGGAAACACCATATATTTT
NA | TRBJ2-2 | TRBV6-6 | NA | CASRARSNTGELFF | TGTGCCAGCAGGGCCAGGTCGAACACCGGGGAGCTGTTTTTT
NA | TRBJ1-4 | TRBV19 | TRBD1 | CASSPGQGIGANEKLFF | TGTGCCAGTAGCCCCGGACAGGGGATAGGTGCTAATGAAAAACTGTTTTTT
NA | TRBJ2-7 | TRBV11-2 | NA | CASSLLKTGEQYF | TGTGCCAGCAGCTTACTCAAAACGGGCGAGCAGTACTTC
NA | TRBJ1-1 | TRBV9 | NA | CASSVAGNTEAFF | TGTGCCAGCAGCGTAGCAGGGAACACTGAAGCTTTCTTT
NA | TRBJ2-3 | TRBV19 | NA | CATTSLQGATDTQYF | TGTGCCACAACATCCCTACAGGGTGCAACAGATACGCAGTATTTT
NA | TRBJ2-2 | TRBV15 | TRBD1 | CATRGDREDTGELFF | TGTGCCACCAGAGGGGACAGGGAGGACACCGGGGAGCTGTTTTTT
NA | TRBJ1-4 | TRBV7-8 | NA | CASSQSQDSNPKF | TGTGCCAGCAGCCAGTCTCAGGACAGCAACCCGAAATTT
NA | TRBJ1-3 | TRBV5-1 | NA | CASSSGVRGSGNTIYF | TGCGCCAGCAGCTCTGGGGTGCGGGGATCTGGAAACACCATATATTTT
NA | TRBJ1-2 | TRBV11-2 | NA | CASSLAGSTYGYTF | TGTGCCAGCAGCTTAGCAGGGAGTACTTATGGCTACACCTTC
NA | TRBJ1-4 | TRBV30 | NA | CAWSRTAHNEKLFF | TGTGCCTGGAGTCGGACAGCACATAATGAAAAACTGTTTTTT